This TCR beta chain was identified in a study of blood T cell repertoires in COVID-19. Across the study: T cells, B-cell-depleted T cells, or PBMCs supplied cDNA or gDNA.

The ends were cut back, 2 bases at V and 8 bases at J, with 18 bases in the middle. Germline assignment: CDR1 SGHTA and CDR2 FQGNSA. This CDR3 has 16 residues. Original methodology: Amplified reference gene primers provided the basis for estimating nucleated cell counts. The repertoire was sequenced with immunoSEQ multiplex PCR; TCRdb's copy has only in-frame clones and lacks some. Clonal size and the V and J genes are those of that table, whereas D and trimming came from the DNA. The sample records 40,000 to 55,000 clones, 82% being singletons. The sample consisted of peripheral blood. This clonotype was sampled from a woman in her 70s with acute or convalescent COVID-19. V usage is TRBV7-2 and J usage is TRBJ1-4; D perhaps matches TRBD1 (5 bases). The CDR3 sequence: CASSLIPPGGKEKLFF. The CDR3 nucleotides are TGTGCCAGCAGCTTAATCCCCCCCGGGGGAAAGGAAAAACTGTTTTTT.